This T cell receptor (beta chain) emerged from a study of control samples from healthy donors and cancer patients. Using immunoSEQ multiplex PCR, the repertoire was profiled, and TCRdb retains in-frame clones only, with some absent. The top ten hold 5.5% to 7.5% of the sample, which has 400,000 to 500,000 clones, 90% seen once. CDR1 and CDR2 from the germline V gene are MNHEY and SVGAGI. This CDR3 spans 12 amino acids. V lost 7 bases to trimming and J lost 1 base, with 7 bases between them. Sequencing input: PBMCs. The receptor comes from a man aged 35 to 55 with head and neck cancer. V gene TRBV6-5 combines with J gene TRBJ1-1; no clear D. The CDR3 region has the DNA TGTGCCAGCATTGGACCGAACACTGAAGCTTTCTTT. This encodes CASIGPNTEAFF.